This TCR beta chain is drawn from a study of shared clonotypes between healthy human individuals. The assay was immunoSEQ multiplex PCR, and TCRdb's table has in-frame clones only and misses some. The sample consists of about 2.3 million clones, roughly 92% of them appearing once. Trimming cost V 5 bases and J 6 bases, with 10 bases left between them. The CDR3 is 13 residues long. Germline V gene lookup returns CDR1 MNHEY and CDR2 SMNVEV (reference sequence). The TCR comes from a man aged 18 to 30 in good health. Some clones in this sample may be carry-over from other donors' samples. Sequencing was done on a sample of naive CD4+ T cells from PBMCs. Subset: CD45RA+ positively selected. The V call is TRBV27, the J call TRBJ2-2; the D is unclear. The CDR3 DNA reads as TGTGCCAGCAGTCCCCCGGGCGCCGGGGAGCTGTTTTTT. It translates to CASSPPGAGELFF.